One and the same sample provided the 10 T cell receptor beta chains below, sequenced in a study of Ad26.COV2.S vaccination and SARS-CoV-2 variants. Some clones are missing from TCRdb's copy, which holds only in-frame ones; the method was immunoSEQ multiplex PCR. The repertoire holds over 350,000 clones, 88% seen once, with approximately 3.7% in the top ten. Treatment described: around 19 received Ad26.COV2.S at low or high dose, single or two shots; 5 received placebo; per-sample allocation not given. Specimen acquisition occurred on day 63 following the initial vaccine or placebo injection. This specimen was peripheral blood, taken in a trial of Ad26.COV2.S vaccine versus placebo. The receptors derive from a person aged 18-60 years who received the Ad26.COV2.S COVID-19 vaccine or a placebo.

CDR3 sequence: CASSLAGGPYNEQFF. CDR3 bases: TGTGCCAGCAGTTTAGCGGGGGGGCCCTACAATGAGCAGTTCTTC. This chain connects TRBV6-5 to TRBJ2-1, with TRBD2 matching over 11 bases. The trim removed 4 bases at V and 2 bases at J, leaving 1 base unmatched. Germline loops: CDR1 MNHEY, CDR2 SVGAGI. The CDR3 contains 15 residues.

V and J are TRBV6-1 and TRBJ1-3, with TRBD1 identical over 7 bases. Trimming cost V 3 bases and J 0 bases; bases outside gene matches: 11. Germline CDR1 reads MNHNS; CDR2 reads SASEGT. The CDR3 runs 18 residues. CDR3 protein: CASSDKTGIGVSGNTIYF. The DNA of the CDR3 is TGTGCCAGCAGTGACAAGACAGGGATAGGGGTCTCTGGAAACACCATATATTTT.

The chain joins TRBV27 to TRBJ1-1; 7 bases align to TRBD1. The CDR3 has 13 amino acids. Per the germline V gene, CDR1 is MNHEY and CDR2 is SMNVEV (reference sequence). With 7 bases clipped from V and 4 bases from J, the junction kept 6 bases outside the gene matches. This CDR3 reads CASTRDRGTEAFF. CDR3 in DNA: TGTGCCAGCACCCGGGACAGAGGCACTGAAGCTTTCTTT.

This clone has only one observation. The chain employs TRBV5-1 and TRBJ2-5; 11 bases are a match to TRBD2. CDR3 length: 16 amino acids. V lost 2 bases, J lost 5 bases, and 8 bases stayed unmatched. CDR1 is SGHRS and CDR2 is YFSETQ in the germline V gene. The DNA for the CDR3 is TGCGCCAGCAGCTTATTAGCGGGGGGGCCGTTCGAGACCCAGTACTTC. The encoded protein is CASSLLAGGPFETQYF.

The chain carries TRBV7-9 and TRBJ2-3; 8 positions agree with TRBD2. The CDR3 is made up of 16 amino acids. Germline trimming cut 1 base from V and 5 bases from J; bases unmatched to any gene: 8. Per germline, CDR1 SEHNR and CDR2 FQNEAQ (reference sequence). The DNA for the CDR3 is TGTGCCAGCAGCTTAGGGGTTAGCGGGGTTCGAGATACGCAGTATTTT. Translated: CASSLGVSGVRDTQYF.

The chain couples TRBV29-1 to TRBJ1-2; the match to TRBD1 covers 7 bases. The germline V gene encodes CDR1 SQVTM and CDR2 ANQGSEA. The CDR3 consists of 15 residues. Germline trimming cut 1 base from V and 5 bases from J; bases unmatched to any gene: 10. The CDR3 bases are TGCAGCGTTGAAGCGCCTTGGGACAGAGAGTATGGCTACACCTTC. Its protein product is CSVEAPWDREYGYTF.

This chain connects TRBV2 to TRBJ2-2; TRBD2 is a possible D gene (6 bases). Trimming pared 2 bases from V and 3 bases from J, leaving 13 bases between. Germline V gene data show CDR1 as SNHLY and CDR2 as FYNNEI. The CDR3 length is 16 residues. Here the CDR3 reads CASSEWVAVDTGELFF. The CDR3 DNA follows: TGTGCCAGCAGTGAATGGGTAGCGGTAGACACCGGGGAGCTGTTTTTT.

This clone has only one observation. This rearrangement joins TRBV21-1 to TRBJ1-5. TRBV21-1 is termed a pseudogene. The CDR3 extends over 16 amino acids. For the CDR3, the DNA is TGTGCCAGCAGCAATTTAAAGACCGATAGCAATCAGCCCCAGCATTTT. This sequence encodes CASSNLKTDSNQPQHF.

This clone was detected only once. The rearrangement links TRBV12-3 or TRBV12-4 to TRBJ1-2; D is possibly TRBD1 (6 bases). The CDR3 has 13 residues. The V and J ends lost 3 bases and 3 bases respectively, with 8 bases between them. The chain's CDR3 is CASSLGGYYGYTF. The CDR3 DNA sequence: TGTGCCAGCAGTTTGGGGGGCTACTATGGCTACACCTTC.

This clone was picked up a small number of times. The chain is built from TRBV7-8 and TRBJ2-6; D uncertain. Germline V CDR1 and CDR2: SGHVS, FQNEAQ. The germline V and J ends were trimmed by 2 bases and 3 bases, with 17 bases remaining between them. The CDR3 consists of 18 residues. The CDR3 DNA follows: TGTGCCAGCAGCTTACCTTTCGGGCGCAGAAGTGGGGCCAACGTCCTGACTTTC. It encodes CASSLPFGRRSGANVLTF.